Listed below are T cell receptor beta chains from one sample, sequenced in a study of T cells expressing NK-cell markers. Using the 5' RACE reads, TCRdb records one entry per CDR3 protein without DNA. Recorded for this sample: under 500,000 distinct CDR3 sequences. Sequenced input: blood T cells: a sorted CD56 or NKG2C T cell subset, CD4+ or CD8+ T cells, or bulk PBMC T cells (not recorded which). All receptors derive from a woman between 18 and 70 years old in good health. CDR3s include the opening cysteine and the closing phenylalanine or tryptophan.

CDR3aa: CASSQDARRGSYNSPLHF; v_gene: TRBV4-3; j_gene: TRBJ1-6; len: 18
CDR3aa: CASSAQGASNEQFF; v_gene: TRBV12-3/TRBV12-4; j_gene: TRBJ2-1; len: 14
CDR3aa: CASSYNAGKPDTQYF; v_gene: TRBV6-5; j_gene: TRBJ2-3; len: 15
CDR3aa: CATSDSSSGNTIYF; v_gene: TRBV24-1; j_gene: TRBJ1-3; len: 14
CDR3aa: CASTGTQDGNTEAFF; v_gene: TRBV5-6; j_gene: TRBJ1-1; len: 15
CDR3aa: CSARRGQGDQPQHF; v_gene: TRBV20-1; j_gene: TRBJ1-5; len: 14
CDR3aa: CASSYPPSGQASVKQFF; v_gene: TRBV6-5; j_gene: TRBJ2-1; len: 17
CDR3aa: CASSKDGYNEKLFF; v_gene: TRBV5-5; j_gene: TRBJ1-4; len: 14
CDR3aa: CAGCFGTGRTDTQYF; v_gene: TRBV23-1; j_gene: TRBJ2-3; len: 15
CDR3aa: CASSYWGTETQYF; v_gene: TRBV7-2; j_gene: TRBJ2-5; len: 13
CDR3aa: CASSPMPGGNSPLHF; v_gene: TRBV5-1; j_gene: TRBJ1-6; len: 15
CDR3aa: CATSDQDGNYGYTF; v_gene: TRBV24-1; j_gene: TRBJ1-2; len: 14
CDR3aa: CASSLSLEYQETQYF; v_gene: TRBV28; j_gene: TRBJ2-5; len: 15
CDR3aa: CASSQRDRMLFGTEAFF; v_gene: TRBV7-8; j_gene: TRBJ1-1; len: 17
CDR3aa: CASSPLDRAQETQYF; v_gene: TRBV4-1; j_gene: TRBJ2-5; len: 15
CDR3aa: CASSPGLAGDLAQYF; v_gene: TRBV18; j_gene: TRBJ2-5; len: 15
CDR3aa: CASRDYYEQFF; v_gene: TRBV10-3; j_gene: TRBJ2-1; len: 11
CDR3aa: CSAQSNNYGYTF; v_gene: TRBV20-1; j_gene: TRBJ1-2; len: 12
CDR3aa: CATSRGQGRTYEQYF; v_gene: TRBV15; j_gene: TRBJ2-7; len: 15
CDR3aa: CASRGQTGPYYNEQFF; v_gene: TRBV10-2; j_gene: TRBJ2-1; len: 16
CDR3aa: CASSLQDRGTGTQYF; v_gene: TRBV5-1; j_gene: TRBJ2-5; len: 15
CDR3aa: CSAREPGTSTDTQYF; v_gene: TRBV20-1; j_gene: TRBJ2-3; len: 15
CDR3aa: CSVEDGRPEQGNSGANVLTF; v_gene: TRBV29-1; j_gene: TRBJ2-6; len: 20
CDR3aa: CGGGSDDGYTF; v_gene: TRBV29-1; j_gene: TRBJ1-2; len: 11
CDR3aa: CASIPRGTVYNEQFF; v_gene: TRBV5-6; j_gene: TRBJ2-1; len: 15
CDR3aa: CASSLVRGRSTGELFF; v_gene: TRBV11-2; j_gene: TRBJ2-2; len: 16
CDR3aa: CASSMEGGSYSPLHF; v_gene: TRBV5-6; j_gene: TRBJ1-6; len: 15
CDR3aa: CSARAPTGVDTQYF; v_gene: TRBV20-1; j_gene: TRBJ2-3; len: 14
CDR3aa: CASSEGRGTEAFF; v_gene: TRBV18; j_gene: TRBJ1-1; len: 13
CDR3aa: CASSQGAGDTYQPQHF; v_gene: TRBV3-1; j_gene: TRBJ1-5; len: 16
CDR3aa: CASSLLTTSSYEQYF; v_gene: TRBV12-3/TRBV12-4; j_gene: TRBJ2-7; len: 15
CDR3aa: CSWSGSRLETQYF; v_gene: TRBV20-1; j_gene: TRBJ2-5; len: 13
CDR3aa: CASSWTGSPEAFF; v_gene: TRBV6-1; j_gene: TRBJ1-1; len: 13
CDR3aa: CASSAWWAQYF; v_gene: TRBV7-2; j_gene: TRBJ2-3; len: 11
CDR3aa: CASSRPQGSYNEQFF; v_gene: TRBV9; j_gene: TRBJ2-1; len: 15
CDR3aa: CASSFFREQYF; v_gene: TRBV28; j_gene: TRBJ2-7; len: 11
CDR3aa: CASSPSTDRGQAEAFF; v_gene: TRBV12-3/TRBV12-4; j_gene: TRBJ1-1; len: 16
CDR3aa: CASSLGSLSNTGELFF; v_gene: TRBV5-1; j_gene: TRBJ2-2; len: 16
CDR3aa: CASSIGFGTGSYNEQFF; v_gene: TRBV19; j_gene: TRBJ2-1; len: 17
CDR3aa: CSARGTGAQANYGYTF; v_gene: TRBV20-1; j_gene: TRBJ1-2; len: 16
CDR3aa: CATSDFNLPEQYF; v_gene: TRBV24-1; j_gene: TRBJ2-7; len: 13
CDR3aa: CSAGGTSGGPNEQFF; v_gene: TRBV29-1; j_gene: TRBJ2-1; len: 15
CDR3aa: CASSSSVGANEQFF; v_gene: TRBV5-1; j_gene: TRBJ2-1; len: 14
CDR3aa: CASSPNRNTEAFF; v_gene: TRBV6-2/TRBV6-3; j_gene: TRBJ1-1; len: 13
CDR3aa: CASSTLRTDTQYF; v_gene: TRBV19; j_gene: TRBJ2-3; len: 13